The clone carrying this T cell receptor beta chain came up once. Measured with immunoSEQ multiplex PCR; TCRdb has only the in-frame clones, and not every one. This table has around 150,000 clones, around 80% appearing once. These data originate in a study of blood T cell repertoires in COVID-19. Trimming removed 5 bases at V and 4 bases at J, with 15 bases between. CDR1 LNHDA and CDR2 SQIVND come from the germline V gene (reference sequence). This CDR3 is 14 amino acids long. The source is a woman older than 75 with acute or convalescent COVID-19. The sample taken for sequencing was peripheral blood. The V and J genes are TRBV19 and TRBJ2-7; tentative D call: TRBD2 (5 bases). CDR3 coding DNA: TGTGCCAGTAGTCCCAGTGGGAGCCTTTACGAGCAGTACTTC. Residues: CASSPSGSLYEQYF.